These T cell receptor beta chains were read from a single sample in a study of cytomegalovirus exposure and HLA in healthy donors. Assay: immunoSEQ multiplex PCR; the TCRdb copy retains only in-frame clones and omits some. The profile shows under 150,000 clones, around 78% of them singletons. The sample consisted of PBMCs. Receptors were obtained from a woman in her 40s in good health and CMV-seropositive. Each CDR3 is given without its conserved first and last residue.

>TRBV5-4|TRBJ1-1
ASGQGDTEAF
>TRBV6-5|TRBJ1-4
ASGRGEEKLF
>TRBV5-6|TRBJ2-2
ASSNRDRGSAGELF
>TRBV7-9|TRBJ1-1
ASTRAGFDTEAF
>TRBV11-1|TRBJ2-7
ASSLTGGRYEQY
>TRBV6-5|TRBJ1-4
ASNQQGAGEKLF
>TRBV19|TRBJ2-2
ASSIRRTSGISGELF
>TRBV5-1|TRBJ2-3
ASSFSTDTQY
>TRBV7-2|TRBJ2-7
ASSLERVSSYEQY
>TRBV28|TRBJ2-7
ASSQQYTFYEQY
>TRBV29-1|TRBJ2-3
SVEPGVAGASDTQY
>TRBV28|TRBJ2-5
ASSDRGLQETQY
>TRBV10-3|TRBJ2-7
AISVGAGGQSEQY
>TRBV18|TRBJ2-7
ASSPGTGFREQY
>TRBV7-2|TRBJ2-2
ASSFDRGSRELF
>TRBV5-1|TRBJ2-7
ASSPAGPGPNAEQY
>TRBV7-2|TRBJ1-5
ASSPQGPYSNQPQH
>TRBV15|TRBJ1-5
ATAGGGSNQPQH
>TRBV5-1|TRBJ2-5
ASSLGGAEETQY
>TRBV11-2|TRBJ2-7
ASRPAGTGAYEQY
>TRBV28|TRBJ2-5
ASSPGQGAGETQY
>TRBV6-5|TRBJ2-7
ASNKVFGGQY
>TRBV7-2|TRBJ1-5
ASSDRGGQPQH
>TRBV7-2|TRBJ2-5
ASSRDREGTQY
>TRBV9|TRBJ1-5
ASSRDSNQPQH
>TRBV4-1|TRBJ2-1
ASSERTSGSPYNEQF
>TRBV7-9|TRBJ1-2
ASSFAGGSYGYT
>TRBV5-1|TRBJ2-7
ASSLAGGSYEQY
>TRBV11-3|TRBJ2-7
ASSLFAGEYYEQY
>TRBV30|TRBJ1-1
AWSRGSTEAF
>TRBV10-3|TRBJ2-3
AITSGWGDTQY
>TRBV4-2|TRBJ2-1
ASSQVVASGKYNEQF
>TRBV27|TRBJ2-5
ASSKSGRLRETQY
>TRBV2|-
ASSVTAYEQY
>TRBV11-2|TRBJ2-5
ATSSGTKTQY
>TRBV5-4|TRBJ2-7
ASSWTGASYEQY
>TRBV5-4|TRBJ2-2
ASRRGSGRTGELF
>TRBV27|TRBJ2-3
ASNPLTSGSADTQY
>TRBV6-1|TRBJ2-7
ASSARDRKYEQY
>TRBV7-7|TRBJ2-5
ASSGGRDETQY
>TRBV7-8|TRBJ2-4
ASSLRGVKNIQY
>TRBV7-2|TRBJ1-2
ASSLRVSYGYT
>TRBV5-1|TRBJ2-3
ASSPTGGLNTDTQY
>TRBV11-3|TRBJ1-1
ASSLSGQNTEAF
>TRBV4-2|TRBJ1-3
ASSQAAGNTIY
>TRBV15|TRBJ2-7
ATSSDRRGYEQY
>TRBV7-9|TRBJ2-2
ASTFGRGTGELF
>TRBV7-9|TRBJ1-5
ASSSPGKPQH